One and the same sample provided the 24 T cell receptor beta chains below, sequenced in a study of T cells of healthy individuals. TCRdb recomputed calls from the 5' RACE reads with MiXCR, one row per CDR3 protein. The sample consists of approximately 100,000 distinct CDR3 sequences, roughly 18% of them appearing once. The source of these receptors is a human donor in good health.

There are a few counts of this clonotype. The rearrangement uses TRBV7-6 and TRBJ2-1, with D possibly TRBD2 on 6 matching bases. The CDR3 has 15 residues. Trimming left V 2 bases short and J 7 bases short, with 15 bases between. From germline, CDR1 is SGHVS and CDR2 FNYEAQ. The CDR3 sequence is CASSLISGPLNEQFF. The DNA of the CDR3 is TGTGCCAGCAGCTTAATTAGCGGCCCTCTGAATGAGCAGTTCTTC.

This clonotype has more than one count but fewer than ten. The chain joins TRBV14 to TRBJ1-6; TRBD1 is a possible D gene (5 bases). The CDR3 is 14 residues long. Germline V gives CDR1 SGHDN, CDR2 FVKESK. Trimming pared 4 bases from V and 7 bases from J, leaving 11 bases between. CDR3 coding DNA: TGTGCCAGCAGCCCCGGGACGACAAATTCACCCCTCCACTTT. Protein: CASSPGTTNSPLHF. Full variable domain (rest looked up from reference TRBV14 and TRBJ1-6): EAGVTQFPSHSVIEKGQTVTLRCDPISGHDNLYWYRRVMGKEIKFLLHFVKESKQDESGMPNNRFLAERTGGTYSTLKVQPAELEDSGVYFCASSPGTTNSPLHFGNGTRLTVT.

In this sample, this clonotype turned up many times. This chain uses TRBV5-1 with TRBJ1-1; D not resolved. Trimming removed 0 bases at V and 10 bases at J, with 16 bases between. Germline CDR1 and CDR2: SGHRS and YFSETQ. The CDR3 length is 14 residues. CDR3 sequence (DNA): TGCGCCAGCAGCTTGGAATCCACCGGCCTAGGAGCTTTCTTT. Amino acids: CASSLESTGLGAFF.

This clonotype came up a few times. A read error may account for a junction end that differs from germline. The chain recombines TRBV19 with TRBJ2-2, with D possibly TRBD2 on 7 matching bases. Germline values: CDR1 LNHDA, CDR2 SQIVND (reference sequence). The CDR3 length is 13 residues. The CDR3 sequence: CASSLRQGGGLFF. The CDR3 DNA reads TGTGCCAGTAGTTTAAGACAAGGGGGGGGGCTGTTTTTT.

The J gene is TRBJ2-3, the V gene TRBV24-1, with unresolved D. Germline V CDR1 and CDR2: KGHDR, SFDVKD. The germline V and J ends were trimmed by 1 base and 2 bases, with 9 bases remaining between them. The CDR3 runs 15 residues. CDR3 sequence reads: CATSDLDSITDTQYF. Written as DNA, the CDR3 is TGTGCCACCAGTGATTTAGATTCCATCACAGATACGCAGTATTTT.

This clonotype was detected ten times or more. The rearrangement joins TRBV5-1 to TRBJ2-1; 10 bases agree with TRBD1. This CDR3 is 16 amino acids long. The J segment lost 4 bases and the V segment lost 4 bases, leaving 8 bases of the junction unmatched. Germline V gives CDR1 SGHRS, CDR2 YFSETQ. The CDR3 bases are TGCGCCAGCAGCAACCGACAGGGGGCGGGATACAATGAGCAGTTCTTC. It codes for CASSNRQGAGYNEQFF.

The J gene is TRBJ2-7, the V gene TRBV28; D is unresolved. This CDR3 has 13 residues. CDR1 MDHEN and CDR2 SYDVKM come from the germline V gene. V was cut by 7 bases and J by 0 bases, with 10 bases left in between. The CDR3 nucleotides read TGTGCCAGCAAGGGTTTCCTCTCCTACGAGCAGTACTTC. Its protein is CASKGFLSYEQYF.

This clonotype was observed at least ten times. The CDR3 sequence is CASSLRRAYNNEQFF. CDR3 nucleotide sequence: TGTGCCAGCAGTTTGCGGCGGGCTTACAACAATGAGCAGTTCTTC. The rearrangement uses TRBV28 and TRBJ2-1, with a tentative D call TRBD2 (5 bases). CDR3 size: 15 residues. Germline V lookup: CDR1 MDHEN, CDR2 SYDVKM. Trimming took off 3 bases at V and 5 bases at J, with 14 bases between the two ends. The full variable domain, its missing parts supplied by reference TRBV28 and TRBJ2-1, is DVKVTQSSRYLVKRTGEKVFLECVQDMDHENMFWYRQDPGLGLRLIYFSYDVKMKEKGDIPEGYSVSREKKERFSLILESASTNQTSMYLCASSLRRAYNNEQFFGPGTRLTVL.

The J gene is TRBJ1-6, the V gene TRBV20-1; D may be TRBD1 (5 bases). The CDR3 covers 13 residues. V gave up 5 bases and J gave up 13 bases, with 18 bases separating them. Germline V gene lookup returns CDR1 DFQATT and CDR2 SNEGSKA (reference sequence). This CDR3 is CSAVDRLDRPLHF. DNA of the CDR3: TGCAGTGCTGTAGACAGACTGGATAGGCCCCTCCACTTT.

J is TRBJ2-6 and V is TRBV28, with 12 bases matching TRBD1. The trim removed 7 bases at V and 0 bases at J, leaving 7 bases unmatched. Germline V gene lookup returns CDR1 MDHEN and CDR2 SYDVKM. This CDR3 has 18 amino acids. In DNA, the CDR3 is TGTGCCAGCACTGGGACAGGGGGCAGAGGCTCTGGGGCCAACGTCCTGACTTTC. Residues: CASTGTGGRGSGANVLTF.

There are many counts of this clonotype. This chain links TRBV4-1 with TRBJ1-3, with D hard to call. Trimming stripped 0 bases from V and 0 bases from J, with 12 bases between. The CDR3 is 17 amino acids. CDR1 is MGHRA, CDR2 YSYEKL, per germline. The CDR3 protein is CASSQDLGIFSGNTIYF. The CDR3 DNA sequence: TGCGCCAGCAGCCAAGATCTGGGGATCTTCTCTGGAAACACCATATATTTT.

This chain joins TRBV27 and TRBJ2-7, with D perhaps assigned TRBD1 or TRBD2 (6 bases each). V dropped 4 bases and J dropped 1 base, with 11 bases sitting between them. The CDR3 loop spans 14 amino acids. The germline V gene has CDR1 MNHEY and CDR2 SMNVEV (reference sequence). In DNA, the CDR3 is TGTGCCAGCAGTTCTGCGGGGACATCCTACGAGCAGTACTTC. It yields the protein CASSSAGTSYEQYF.

The rearrangement links TRBV27 to TRBJ1-6; 7 bases agree with TRBD1. V was pared by 8 bases and J by 7 bases, with 11 bases of the junction left unmatched. Germline CDR1 MNHEY, CDR2 SMNVEV (reference sequence). The CDR3 is made up of 15 amino acids. This CDR3 is CASGKSTGWNSPLHF. CDR3 nucleotide sequence: TGTGCCAGCGGAAAATCGACAGGGTGGAATTCACCCCTCCACTTT.

This clonotype was counted at least ten times. The chain joins TRBV20-1 to TRBJ1-6; the match to TRBD1 covers 10 bases. Germline V gene data show CDR1 as DFQATT and CDR2 as SNEGSKA (reference sequence). The CDR3 consists of 13 residues. V shed 3 bases and J 9 bases; nucleotides not matched to a gene: 2. The chain's CDR3 is CSARRDRGSPLHF. CDR3 sequence (DNA): TGCAGTGCTAGGCGGGACAGGGGTTCACCCCTCCACTTT.

This rearrangement joins TRBV2 to TRBJ1-1, with D unclear. The CDR3 has 13 amino acids. V lost 2 bases to trimming and J lost 8 bases, with 12 bases between them. Per the germline V gene, CDR1 is SNHLY and CDR2 is FYNNEI. Here the CDR3 reads CASSENRVTEAFF. DNA for the CDR3: TGTGCCAGCAGTGAAAATAGGGTTACCGAAGCTTTCTTT. Full variable domain (rest looked up from reference TRBV2 and TRBJ1-1): EPEVTQTPSHQVTQMGQEVILRCVPISNHLYFYWYRQILGQKVEFLVSFYNNEISEKSEIFDDQFSVERPDGSNFTLKIRSTKLEDSAMYFCASSENRVTEAFFGQGTRLTVV.

This chain uses TRBV5-1 with TRBJ2-1; D might be TRBD2 (5 bases). V lost 4 bases and J lost 0, with 11 bases in between. The CDR3 runs to 15 residues. Germline values: CDR1 SGHRS, CDR2 YFSETQ. The CDR3 region is CASSVSGSSYNEQFF. The CDR3 region has the DNA TGCGCCAGCAGCGTGAGCGGAAGCTCCTACAATGAGCAGTTCTTC. Supplemented by reference TRBV5-1 and TRBJ2-1, the full variable domain reads KAGVTQTPRYLIKTRGQQVTLSCSPISGHRSVSWYQQTPGQGLQFLFEYFSETQRNKGNFPGRFSGRQFSNSRSEMNVSTLELGDSALYLCASSVSGSSYNEQFFGPGTRLTVL.

The gene calls are TRBV5-1 and TRBJ2-7; D gene unclear. The CDR3 runs 11 residues. From germline, CDR1 is SGHRS and CDR2 YFSETQ. V was clipped by 5 bases and J by 7 bases, with 10 bases between them. As DNA, the CDR3 is TGCGCCAGCAGGCGCGATTGGGAGCAGTACTTC. It encodes CASRRDWEQYF.

The CDR3 protein is CASSPDGSYEQYF. The CDR3 DNA follows: TGTGCCAGCAGCCCGGACGGCTCCTACGAGCAGTACTTC. This chain joins TRBV7-9 and TRBJ2-7; D remains unclear. The V gene's germline CDR1 is SEHNR and CDR2 FQNEAQ (reference sequence). With 5 bases removed from V and 0 bases from J, the gap between germline ends came to 8 bases. This CDR3 comprises 13 residues.

J is TRBJ2-2 and V is TRBV20-1; D call uncertain. CDR3 length: 15 amino acids. Deletions cut 0 bases from V and 6 bases from J, with 14 bases between. The germline V gene has CDR1 DFQATT and CDR2 SNEGSKA (reference sequence). The CDR3 sequence is CSARDEGRSAGELFF. CDR3 nucleotides: TGCAGTGCTAGAGATGAAGGCAGGTCGGCCGGGGAGCTGTTTTTT.

The chain links TRBV28 to TRBJ2-7; TRBD2 agrees at 9 bases. The length of the CDR3 is 17 residues. The J segment lost 4 bases and the V segment lost 3 bases, leaving 13 bases of the junction unmatched. Germline loops: CDR1 MDHEN, CDR2 SYDVKM. CDR3 sequence (DNA): TGTGCCAGCAGTTTCGGCGGGAGGGCTCAAAGTGGGTACGAGCAGTACTTC. The encoded protein is CASSFGGRAQSGYEQYF.

This clonotype was seen at least ten times. The CDR3 spells CASSPIAATNEKLFF. DNA of the CDR3: TGTGCCAGCAGCCCCATCGCTGCAACTAATGAAAAACTGTTTTTT. The gene calls are TRBV5-5 and TRBJ1-4; D uncertain. Looked up from germline, CDR1 is SGHKS and CDR2 is YYEKEE (reference sequence). This CDR3 is 15 amino acids long. V lost 4 bases to trimming and J lost 0 bases, with 10 bases between them.

V usage is TRBV14 and J usage is TRBJ1-2; D not resolved. The CDR3 extends over 14 amino acids. The germline CDR1 and CDR2 sequences are SGHDN and FVKESK. V was cut by 1 base and J by 4 bases, with 10 bases left in between. CDR3 residues: CASSQGAQFYGYTF. CDR3 DNA sequence: TGTGCCAGCAGCCAAGGAGCTCAATTCTATGGCTACACCTTC. The full variable domain, in which reference TRBV14 and TRBJ1-2 provide the parts outside the CDR3, is EAGVTQFPSHSVIEKGQTVTLRCDPISGHDNLYWYRRVMGKEIKFLLHFVKESKQDESGMPNNRFLAERTGGTYSTLKVQPAELEDSGVYFCASSQGAQFYGYTFGSGTRLTVV.

The chain uses TRBV27 and TRBJ2-7, with 9 bases aligning to TRBD2. Germline V gives CDR1 MNHEY, CDR2 SMNVEV (reference sequence). Trimming cost V 5 bases and J 2 bases; bases outside gene matches: 10. The CDR3 consists of 16 residues. The CDR3 sequence: CASSPEASGVTYEQYF. The CDR3 bases are TGTGCCAGCAGTCCCGAAGCTAGCGGGGTAACCTACGAGCAGTACTTC.

In this sample, this clonotype turned up many times. The rearrangement uses TRBV20-1 and TRBJ1-1; D is undetermined. Germline values: CDR1 DFQATT, CDR2 SNEGSKA (reference sequence). This CDR3 is 14 amino acids long. Trimming removed 8 bases from V and 0 bases from J, with 16 bases in between. The CDR3 loop is CSTTSDSVNTEAFF. The CDR3 DNA sequence: TGCAGTACCACCTCCGATTCAGTGAACACTGAAGCTTTCTTT.